This T cell receptor beta chain was sequenced in a study of siplizumab effects on memory and regulatory T cells. Overall study findings and caveats: The naive T cell population seemed more diverse than memory cells and seemed a major contributor to the alloresponse. A small minority of alloreactive clones were mapped to unstimulated subsets. A mean of about 62% of mappable alloreactive CD4+ clones were Treg-derived with siplizumab, compared with roughly 25% in controls. Siplizumab produced a significant reduction in alloreactive sequences that were traceable to unstimulated CD4+ memory cells.

This clone was found once. Its matching antigen is unknown. Between the trimmed V and J ends, which lost 0 bases and 0 bases, there was a span of 21 bases. The germline V gene encodes CDR1 LGHNA and CDR2 YNFKEQ. The CDR3 has 20 residues. Method: immunoSEQ multiplex PCR; TCRdb's copy keeps in-frame clones and lacks some. Altogether around 100,000 clones are present, about 93% being singletons, with the ten largest covering 0.85% to 1.2%. The gene calls are TRBV4-2 and TRBJ1-5; no clear D. The sequenced sample consisted of CD4+ T cells sorted from blood. The sequence was collected from a human donor in good health. The CDR3 reads CASSQEGLDENYYSNQPQHF. In DNA form, the CDR3 reads TGTGCCAGCAGCCAAGAAGGTTTGGACGAAAACTATTATAGCAATCAGCCCCAGCATTTT.